One and the same sample provided the 20 T cell receptor beta chains below, sequenced in a study of vaccination and CD4 T cells after COVID-19 (dated by TCRdb to between 2022 and 2023). Library preparation used PCR. The instrument given in TCRdb is Illumina iSeq 100. DNA from cultured CD4+ T cells underwent TCR sequencing with the Oncomine TCR Beta short-read assay at the Johns Hopkins FTIC core. TCRdb reran the public reads through fastp at Q25 and MiXCR, keeping productive beta chains. CDR3 protein duplicates are merged, each entry listing the most common genes and DNA. In all, the sample holds around 10,000 distinct CDR3 sequences, and around 47% of those were seen once. The ten largest account for about 35% of the sample. Interpreted using the paper, the treatment or condition label stands for: approximately nine-day PBMC culture with coronavirus spike peptide pools or control peptides (ViraFEST assay).

Their target antigens are unknown. Material for sequencing was CD4+ T cells from blood, cultured in vitro. The origin of the receptors is a human donor who had recovered from COVID-19.

This clonotype appeared a single time. The chain employs TRBV18 and TRBJ2-3; TRBD2 is a possible D gene (6 bases). The CDR3 has 17 amino acids. V lost 6 bases, J lost 4 bases, and 23 bases lay in between. The germline CDR1 and CDR2 sequences are KGHSH and LQKENI. CDR3 protein: CASSLTLQGGAADTQYF. DNA for the CDR3: TGTGCCAGCTCCCTTACTCTCCAGGGCGGGGCCGCAGATACGCAGTATTTT. The full variable domain, in which reference TRBV18 and TRBJ2-3 provide the parts outside the CDR3, is NAGVMQNPRHLVRRRGQEARLRCSPMKGHSHVYWYRQLPEEGLKFMVYLQKENIIDESGMPKERFSAEFPKEGPSILRIQQVVRGDSAAYFCASSLTLQGGAADTQYFGPGTRLTVL.

The rearrangement joins TRBV25-1 to TRBJ1-6; D is uncertain. Germline values: CDR1 MGHDK, CDR2 SYGVNS. This CDR3 contains 16 residues. Trimming left V 2 bases short and J 8 bases short, with 16 bases between. The CDR3 here is CASSEAVASPHSPLHF. Here the CDR3 DNA reads TGTGCCAGCAGTGAAGCGGTGGCATCTCCCCATTCACCCCTCCACTTT.

This clonotype was seen only a few times. This chain links TRBV20-1 with TRBJ1-2, with no clear D. V lost 8 bases, J lost 8 bases, and 15 bases lay in between. The CDR3 spans 11 residues. Germline-derived CDR1 and CDR2 are DFQATT and SNEGSKA (reference sequence). CDR3 in DNA: TGCAGTCCAGAGGGCGCGGGAGGCTACACCTTC. It yields the protein CSPEGAGGYTF.

This clonotype was seen more than once but under ten times. V is TRBV19 and J is TRBJ1-2; 7 nucleotides match TRBD1. With V trimmed by 5 bases and J by 6 bases, 6 bases remained unmatched. Germline CDR1 is LNHDA and CDR2 is SQIVND (reference sequence). The CDR3 has 13 residues. CDR3 in amino acids: CASSSGQRHGYTF. CDR3 DNA: TGTGCCAGTAGTTCGGGACAGAGACATGGCTACACCTTC.

The chain is built from TRBV5-1 and TRBJ1-1, with 11 bases identical to TRBD1. This CDR3 region has 14 residues. Looked up from germline, CDR1 is SGHRS and CDR2 is YFSETQ. V dropped 4 bases and J dropped 4; count of bases not matched to a gene: 3. The CDR3: CASSAGTGGTEAFF. The CDR3 DNA reads as TGCGCCAGCAGCGCCGGGACAGGGGGCACTGAAGCTTTCTTT.

The chain is built from TRBV20-1 and TRBJ2-1; 7 nucleotides agree with TRBD2. Germline CDR1 is DFQATT and CDR2 is SNEGSKA (reference sequence). This CDR3 is 15 amino acids long. The V segment lost 3 bases and the J segment 0 bases; nucleotides outside the gene matches: 5. The CDR3: CSASLGGSSYNEQFF. Here the CDR3 DNA reads TGCAGTGCTAGCTTGGGCGGGAGCTCCTACAATGAGCAGTTCTTC.

This chain joins TRBV20-1 and TRBJ1-4; weak D call: TRBD1 (6 bases). Germline values: CDR1 DFQATT, CDR2 SNEGSKA (reference sequence). The CDR3 consists of 14 residues. Trimming removed 1 base from V and 8 bases from J, with 14 bases in between. The DNA for the CDR3 is TGCAGTGCTAGAGTGGGGGCCGGGGGGGAAAAACTGTTTTTT. Translated, it gives CSARVGAGGEKLFF.

The V gene is TRBV29-1, the J gene TRBJ1-4; D ambiguous. This CDR3 spans 15 amino acids. The V gene's germline CDR1 is SQVTM and CDR2 ANQGSEA. With 0 bases removed from V and 2 bases from J, the gap between germline ends came to 10 bases. The CDR3 nucleotides read TGCAGCGTTGAAGACCCCAGGCACACTAATGAAAAACTGTTTTTT. It yields the protein CSVEDPRHTNEKLFF.

A few counts support this clonotype. J is TRBJ1-2 and V is TRBV6-1; perhaps TRBD1 as D (5 bases). This CDR3 has 16 residues. Germline values: CDR1 MNHNS, CDR2 SASEGT. Trimming stripped 5 bases from V and 4 bases from J, with 20 bases between. In DNA, the CDR3 is TGTGCCAGCAGTCCCCGGGGAAGGGGCAGAGTCTATGGCTACACCTTC. The encoded protein is CASSPRGRGRVYGYTF.

This chain connects TRBV11-2 to TRBJ2-2; 8 nucleotides match TRBD2. This CDR3 is built from 17 residues. Trimming cost V 1 base and J 0 bases; bases outside gene matches: 4. Germline V gives CDR1 SGHAT, CDR2 FQNNGV. CDR3 nucleotides: TGTGCCAGCAGCTTAGCCGGGGGGGGCCCGAACACCGGGGAGCTGTTTTTT. Its protein is CASSLAGGGPNTGELFF.

By share of the sample, this clonotype is large. V and J are TRBV5-5 and TRBJ2-3; 13 nucleotides agree with TRBD2. J was trimmed by 1 base and V by 0 bases; bases with no gene match: 8. CDR1 is SGHKS, CDR2 YYEKEE, per germline (reference sequence). This CDR3 has 19 amino acids. The CDR3 DNA sequence: TGTGCCAGCAGCTTGGAGAAACTAGCGGGGGGGCCTCGCACAGATACGCAGTATTTT. Translation gives CASSLEKLAGGPRTDTQYF.

This clonotype was seen a handful of times. This chain uses TRBV20-1 with TRBJ2-6; perhaps TRBD2 as D (5 bases). Per the germline V gene, CDR1 is DFQATT and CDR2 is SNEGSKA (reference sequence). Trimming took off 6 bases at V and 3 bases at J, with 6 bases between the two ends. The CDR3 is 12 amino acids. CDR3 protein: CSAEGGANVLTF. CDR3 sequence (DNA): TGCAGTGCCGAGGGTGGGGCCAACGTCCTGACTTTC.

The rearrangement uses TRBV4-1 and TRBJ2-1; 9 nucleotides match TRBD1. J lost 10 bases, V lost 0 bases, and 16 bases had no gene match. CDR1 is MGHRA, CDR2 YSYEKL, per germline. This CDR3 is built from 18 residues. CDR3 coding DNA: TGCGCCAGCAGCCAAGATTTTTCAACCGGGACAGGGAGGGGCGAGCAGTTCTTC. Its translation is CASSQDFSTGTGRGEQFF.

This clonotype was detected a few times. V and J are TRBV20-1 and TRBJ1-6; perhaps TRBD1 as D (5 bases). Germline CDR1 and CDR2: DFQATT and SNEGSKA (reference sequence). The CDR3 is 14 residues long. The V gene lost 3 bases and the J gene lost 5 bases, with 11 bases spanning the gap. The CDR3 spells CSASRETNNSPLHF. The CDR3 DNA reads TGCAGTGCTAGCAGGGAGACCAATAATTCACCCCTCCACTTT.

In DNA, the CDR3 is TGTGCCAGCAGTCCTGGCCAGGGGAACATTCAGTACTTC. It translates to CASSPGQGNIQYF. The rearrangement links TRBV11-3 to TRBJ2-4; the D gene is possibly TRBD1 (6 bases). Trimming stripped 6 bases from V and 7 bases from J, with 13 bases between. The V gene's germline CDR1 is SGHNT and CDR2 YENEEA. This CDR3 region has 13 residues.

The chain carries TRBV7-8 and TRBJ2-2; 11 bases fit TRBD2. The CDR3 is 15 residues long. V trimming: 4 bases; J trimming: 6 bases; junction bases outside the gene matches: 4. Per germline, CDR1 SGHVS and CDR2 FQNEAQ. The CDR3 region has the DNA TGTGCCAGCAGCTCTAGCGGGGGGAAAGCCGGGGAGCTGTTTTTT. Translating gives CASSSSGGKAGELFF.

This clonotype has only a few counts. The J gene is TRBJ2-5, the V gene TRBV20-1, with 8 nucleotides matching TRBD1. Germline CDR1 reads DFQATT; CDR2 reads SNEGSKA (reference sequence). The CDR3 sequence is 15 residues long. V shed 4 bases and J 3 bases; nucleotides not matched to a gene: 10. As DNA, the CDR3 is TGCAGTGCTATGACGGGACAGGAGCTGGAAGAGACCCAGTACTTC. Protein: CSAMTGQELEETQYF.

This clonotype was counted only a few times. V is TRBV5-1 and J is TRBJ1-1; D might be TRBD1 (6 bases). Per germline, CDR1 SGHRS and CDR2 YFSETQ. This CDR3 has 22 residues. V lost 2 bases to trimming and J lost 0 bases, with 32 bases between them. The CDR3 nucleotides are TGCGCCAGCAGCTTTAAGTATGGGACGGGGACGGACAGAAGAATAATGAACACTGAAGCTTTCTTT. Its translation: CASSFKYGTGTDRRIMNTEAFF.

The chain has TRBV28 and TRBJ1-5, with 10 bases aligning to TRBD1. V lost 6 bases and J lost 1; bases outside the gene matches: 18. The CDR3 consists of 20 residues. The germline V gene encodes CDR1 MDHEN and CDR2 SYDVKM. CDR3 loop: CASSPLPPWGTGDSNQPQHF. In DNA form, the CDR3 reads TGTGCCAGCAGCCCACTACCCCCATGGGGGACAGGGGACAGCAATCAGCCCCAGCATTTT.

This clonotype was observed a few times. The chain carries TRBV2 and TRBJ1-1; D is unresolved. Looked up from germline, CDR1 is SNHLY and CDR2 is FYNNEI. This CDR3 region has 13 residues. The ends were cut back, 7 bases at V and 1 base at J, with 10 bases in the middle. In DNA, the CDR3 is TGTGCCAGCATAGAGTGGGAGAACACTGAAGCTTTCTTT. Amino acid sequence: CASIEWENTEAFF. The full variable domain, in which reference TRBV2 and TRBJ1-1 provide the parts outside the CDR3, is EPEVTQTPSHQVTQMGQEVILRCVPISNHLYFYWYRQILGQKVEFLVSFYNNEISEKSEIFDDQFSVERPDGSNFTLKIRSTKLEDSAMYFCASIEWENTEAFFGQGTRLTVV.